The rows below give T cell receptor beta chains drawn from one sample of a study of blood T cell repertoires in COVID-19. Sequenced by immunoSEQ multiplex PCR; TCRdb stores in-frame clones only, minus some. The data show approximately 150,000 clones, with approximately 80% seen just once and 13% held by the top ten. Sample: peripheral blood. Receptors originate from a man in his 70s who had recovered from COVID-19. The CDR3 runs from the conserved cysteine through the conserved F or W. Fields, in order: V gene, J gene, D gene, clone size, CDR3 DNA, CDR3 protein. A D gene is named only where the DNA matches it firmly. The size field is filled for only some rows; it gives once, few, many or a size class.

>TRBV5-4|TRBJ2-3|NA|NA
TGTGCCAGCAGCTTGATTCCACGGGATACTAGCACAGATACGCAGTATTTT
CASSLIPRDTSTDTQYF
>TRBV28|TRBJ2-7|TRBD1|NA
TGTGCCAGCAGGGATAACAGGGGGCTCCTCTACGAGCAGTACTTC
CASRDNRGLLYEQYF
>TRBV7-2|TRBJ1-4|NA|NA
TGTGCCAGCAGCCCCGGGGGGAATAATGAAAAACTGTTTTTT
CASSPGGNNEKLFF
>TRBV6-1|TRBJ1-4|NA|NA
TGTGCCAGCAGTGAAAGGAGGGGCACTTTTGAAAAACTGTTTTTT
CASSERRGTFEKLFF
>TRBV3-1/TRBV3-2|TRBJ1-3|NA|NA
TGTGCCAGCAGCCAAGTCCCGGGTACCATATATTTT
CASSQVPGTIYF
>TRBV25-1|TRBJ2-2|NA|NA
TGTGCCACCCAGGGGGGAGCGAACACCGGGGAGCTGTTTTTT
CATQGGANTGELFF
>TRBV11-2|TRBJ2-3|NA|NA
TGTGCCAGCAGCGAAGCCCCTCAGGCGCAGTATTTT
CASSEAPQAQYF
>TRBV19|TRBJ2-2|TRBD2|NA
TGTGCCTCACGACTAGCAGAGGCTGACACCGGGGAGCTGTTTTTT
CASRLAEADTGELFF
>TRBV7-3|TRBJ2-2|TRBD2|NA
TGTGCCAGCAGTCCGGGACTAGCGGGGAACACCGGGGAGCTGTTTTTT
CASSPGLAGNTGELFF
>TRBV29-1|TRBJ1-5|TRBD1|NA
TGCAGCGTTGGGACAGGGAAGGTTAATCAGCCCCAGCATTTT
CSVGTGKVNQPQHF
>TRBV4-1|TRBJ2-7|NA|NA
TGCGCCAGCAGCCAGGGTACAGGGACCTACGAGCAGTACTTC
CASSQGTGTYEQYF
>TRBV11-2|TRBJ1-4|NA|NA
TGTGCCAGCAGCCACAAGTGGGCGGGTAATGAAAAACTGTTTTTT
CASSHKWAGNEKLFF
>TRBV3-1/TRBV3-2|TRBJ2-1|TRBD2|once
TGTGCCAGCAGCCAGGGGGGGACTAGACGCAATGAGCAGTTCTTC
CASSQGGTRRNEQFF
>TRBV23-1|TRBJ2-2|NA|NA
TGCGCCAGCAGTCCTGAGTTGATAGTGTTACCACCGAGGACCGGGGAGCTGTTTTTT
CASSPELIVLPPRTGELFF
>TRBV19|TRBJ2-5|NA|NA
TGTGCCAGTAGTAGACGGGGTGCTAGTAGGCAAGAGACCCAGTACTTC
CASSRRGASRQETQYF
>TRBV7-2|TRBJ2-3|TRBD2|NA
TGTGCCAGCAGCTTGGCGGGAGCAGATACGCAGTATTTT
CASSLAGADTQYF
>TRBV6-2/TRBV6-3|TRBJ2-1|NA|NA
TGTGCCAGCAGTTACTCGTCCGGAGACAATGAGCAGTTCTTC
CASSYSSGDNEQFF
>TRBV5-1|TRBJ2-1|NA|NA
TGCGCCAGCAGCTTGGGGCTGTCGGAGTTACACTATGAGCAGTTCTTC
CASSLGLSELHYEQFF
>TRBV3-1/TRBV3-2|TRBJ1-1|NA|NA
TGTGCCAGCAGCCAAGCTCGAAGACTGATAAACACTGAAGCTTTCTTT
CASSQARRLINTEAFF
>TRBV5-1|TRBJ1-5|NA|few
TGCGCCAGCAGCTTAGAAGGGGTTAGCAATCAGCCCCAGCATTTT
CASSLEGVSNQPQHF
>TRBV27|TRBJ1-5|NA|many
TGTGCCAGCAGTTTCACGGGCAATCAGCCCCAGCATTTT
CASSFTGNQPQHF
>TRBV2|TRBJ1-2|TRBD1|NA
TGTGCCAGCAGAGCGGGACAGGCCAACTATGGCTACACCTTC
CASRAGQANYGYTF
>TRBV12-3/TRBV12-4|TRBJ2-7|TRBD1|NA
TGTGCCAGTGGGACAGGGGGATCCTACGAGCAGTACTTC
CASGTGGSYEQYF
>TRBV6-4|TRBJ2-1|TRBD2|NA
TGTGCCAGCAGTGACCTGACTAGCGGGAAGGTTGAGCAGTTCTTC
CASSDLTSGKVEQFF
>TRBV29-1|TRBJ2-7|NA|NA
TGCAGCGTTGAAGAGGGGCGGGGCGGCGAGCAGTACTTC
CSVEEGRGGEQYF
>TRBV6-2/TRBV6-3|TRBJ2-7|TRBD1|NA
TGTGCCAGCAGTTGGGACAGGCAGACCTACGAGCAGTACTTC
CASSWDRQTYEQYF
>TRBV2|TRBJ1-5|TRBD1|NA
TGTGCCAGCAGCAGACAGGGGCTGGGCAATCAGCCCCAGCATTTT
CASSRQGLGNQPQHF
>TRBV7-2|TRBJ1-1|TRBD1|NA
TGTGCCAGCAGCTCCGACAGGGCGAACACTGAAGCTTTCTTT
CASSSDRANTEAFF
>TRBV5-5|TRBJ2-3|NA|NA
TGTGCCAGCAGCGCCCTGACAGTTACAGATACGCAGTATTTT
CASSALTVTDTQYF
>TRBV24-1|TRBJ2-1|TRBD1|NA
TGTGCCACCAGCACCGGGACAGCCTACAATGAGCAGTTCTTC
CATSTGTAYNEQFF
>TRBV4-3|TRBJ2-1|TRBD1|once
TGCGCCAGCAGCCAGACTTCCGGGACAGCTTCCTACAATGAGCAGTTCTTC
CASSQTSGTASYNEQFF
>TRBV27|TRBJ2-3|NA|NA
TGTGCCAGCAGTTTATCGTCGAGACTTAATACGCAGTATTTT
CASSLSSRLNTQYF
>TRBV5-1|TRBJ1-4|TRBD1|NA
TGCGCCAGCAGCATGGGACAGGGAGAGGAAAAACTGTTTTTT
CASSMGQGEEKLFF
>TRBV11-2|TRBJ2-1|TRBD2|NA
TGTGCCAACAGCCTAAGCCTAAGCGGGAGGTATGAGCAGTTCTTC
CANSLSLSGRYEQFF
>TRBV6-2/TRBV6-3|TRBJ2-5|TRBD2|NA
TGTGCCAGCAGCTCGCGACTAGCGGGAGGAGAGACCCAGTACTTC
CASSSRLAGGETQYF
>TRBV7-9|TRBJ2-7|TRBD2|NA
TGTGCCAGCCGGCGGGAGGGGATATCCGAGCAGTACTTC
CASRREGISEQYF
>TRBV5-1|TRBJ2-2|NA|NA
TGCGCCAGCAGCCGAACGATTTTAGCGGACACCGGGGAGCTGTTTTTT
CASSRTILADTGELFF
>TRBV20-1|TRBJ2-7|NA|NA
TGCAGTGCTAGAGATCAGTACGAGCAGTACTTC
CSARDQYEQYF
>TRBV3-1/TRBV3-2|TRBJ2-2|TRBD1|NA
TGTGCCAGCAGCCAAGAAAACGGGTGCGAGGGACAGGGGTGGGGGGAGCTGTTTTTT
CASSQENGCEGQGWGELFF
>TRBV6-5|TRBJ2-7|NA|NA
TGTGCCACAAGGGACTCCAGGAACGAGCAGTACTTC
CATRDSRNEQYF
>TRBV5-1|TRBJ2-5|TRBD2|NA
TGCGCCAGCAGCCCAGGGACTAGCGGGATGGAGACCCAGTACTTC
CASSPGTSGMETQYF
>TRBV4-2|TRBJ2-7|NA|NA
TGTGCCAGCAGCGAAACCAAGGGGAGGCTCGAGCAGTACTTC
CASSETKGRLEQYF
>TRBV6-5|TRBJ1-4|NA|NA
TGTGCCAGCAGAACAGCCGCAACTAATGAAAAACTGTTTTTT
CASRTAATNEKLFF
>TRBV6-1|TRBJ2-7|TRBD1|NA
TGTGCCAGCAGTGAAGGACAGGGGGCAGGCTACGAGCAGTACTTC
CASSEGQGAGYEQYF
>TRBV30|TRBJ1-1|NA|NA
TGTGCCTGGACGTCTCTTGGGCTGAACACTGAAGCTTTCTTT
CAWTSLGLNTEAFF